The present TCR beta chain was sequenced within a study of T-cell memory formation after mild COVID-19. At the level of the study: Among the donors, TCR clusters were largely specific to each donor.

Study-wide findings and caveats: Clones which contracted sat mainly in CM and EM if CD4+, and in EMRA if CD8+. Memory from before infection featured some responding clones, which suggests cross-reactive memory joined. Clones that contracted from day 15 to 85 had balanced CD4/CD8; later expanders were CD4+ biased.

This clonotype has a handful of counts. Its antigen is not identified. Via MiXCR, TCRdb re-called the 5' RACE reads, giving one row per CDR3 protein. The table has around 340,000 distinct CDR3 sequences, roughly 13% seen once. Germline V gives CDR1 SEHNR, CDR2 FQNEAQ (reference sequence). The CDR3 is made up of 14 amino acids. Trimming took 10 bases from V and 0 from J, leaving 13 bases between them. The sequencing input was PBMCs or a T cell subset sorted from them (not recorded which). This TCR derives from a man between 18 and 35 years old who had mild COVID-19 (a few samples of this study predate the infection). Cell type and time point are not known. This chain joins TRBV7-9 and TRBJ1-5, with a weak D call TRBD1 (5 bases). In DNA, the CDR3 is TGTGCCACCTCCCAGGGATATAGCAATCAGCCCCAGCATTTT. Translated, it gives CATSQGYSNQPQHF.